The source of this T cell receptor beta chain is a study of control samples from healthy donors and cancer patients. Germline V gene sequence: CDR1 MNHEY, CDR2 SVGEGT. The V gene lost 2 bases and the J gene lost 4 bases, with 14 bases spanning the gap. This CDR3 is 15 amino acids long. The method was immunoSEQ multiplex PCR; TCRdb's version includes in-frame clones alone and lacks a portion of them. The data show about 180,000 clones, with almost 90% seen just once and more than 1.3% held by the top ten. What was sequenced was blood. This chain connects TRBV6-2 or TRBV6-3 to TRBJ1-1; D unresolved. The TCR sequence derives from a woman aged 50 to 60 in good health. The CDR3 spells CASSYRPGGVTEAFF. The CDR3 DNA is TGTGCCAGCAGTTACCGCCCGGGCGGCGTCACTGAAGCTTTCTTT.